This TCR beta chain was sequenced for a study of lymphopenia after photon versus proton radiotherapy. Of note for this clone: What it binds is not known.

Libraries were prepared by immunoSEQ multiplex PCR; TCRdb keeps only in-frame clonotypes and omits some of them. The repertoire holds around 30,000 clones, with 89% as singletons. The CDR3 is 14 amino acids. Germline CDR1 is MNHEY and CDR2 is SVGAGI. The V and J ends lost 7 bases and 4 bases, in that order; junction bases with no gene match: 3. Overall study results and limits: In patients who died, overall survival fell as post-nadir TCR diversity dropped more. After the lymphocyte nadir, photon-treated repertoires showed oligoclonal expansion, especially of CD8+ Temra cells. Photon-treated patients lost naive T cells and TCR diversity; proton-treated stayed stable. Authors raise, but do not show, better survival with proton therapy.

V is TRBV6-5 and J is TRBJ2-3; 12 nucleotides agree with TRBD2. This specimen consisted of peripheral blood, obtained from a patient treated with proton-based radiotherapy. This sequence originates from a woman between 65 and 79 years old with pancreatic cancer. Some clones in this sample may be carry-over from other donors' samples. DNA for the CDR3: TGTGCCAGCACGACTAGCGGGGGTTCAGATACGCAGTATTTT. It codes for CASTTSGGSDTQYF.